This record looks at one T cell receptor beta chain sequence and its context. The antigen remains undetermined. The data originate from a study of shared clonotypes between healthy human individuals. Study-wide results and caveats: Represented genetic and exposure-history diversity was restricted by having few donors.

Germline CDR1 SGDLS, CDR2 YYNGEE. Deletions cut 2 bases from V and 0 bases from J, with 17 bases between. The CDR3 extends over 17 amino acids. Assay: immunoSEQ multiplex PCR; the TCRdb copy retains only in-frame clones and omits some. The data hold some 510,000 clones, with about four fifths observed a single time. Sequencing was done on a sample of PBMCs. The TCR sequence derives from a middle-aged woman in good health. Some clones in this sample may be carry-over from other donors' samples. This sequence joins TRBV9 and TRBJ1-1; D is undetermined. CDR3 coding DNA: TGTGCCAGCAGCGTTACCGGGATCGACGGGATGAACACTGAAGCTTTCTTT. Translation: CASSVTGIDGMNTEAFF.